The clone carrying this T cell receptor (beta chain) appeared many times. Time point indicated: persistent/refractory GD, antithyroid drugs over 5 years with positive TRAb. PBMC-extracted RNA yielded the TCR library. In this cohort, patients came from an endocrinology department located in Xi'an, China. iRepertoire HTBI primers and Arm-PCR of CDR3 regions built TCR beta libraries. TCRdb analysed the multiplex PCR reads with MiXCR anew, one entry per CDR3 protein. This table holds some 340,000 distinct CDR3 sequences, less than 30% found once. The data are from a study of regulatory T cells in long-lasting Graves disease. Trimming at V came to 5 bases and at J to 2 bases, leaving 5 bases not matched to a gene. The CDR3 has 15 amino acids. CDR1 and CDR2 from the germline V gene are MNHEY and SMNVEV (reference sequence).

The sample consisted of peripheral blood mononuclear cells (PBMCs), taken when the disease was refractory, from a patient treated with antithyroid drugs. The TCR originated in a woman in her 40s with Graves disease. V gene TRBV27 combines with J gene TRBJ2-7; 11 bases are a match to TRBD2. The CDR3 region has the DNA TGTGCCAGCAGTGATAGCGGGAGGGCTCCCTACGAGCAGTACTTC. It specifies CASSDSGRAPYEQYF.